This T cell receptor beta chain comes out of a study of blood T cell repertoires in COVID-19. Looked up from germline, CDR1 is MNHEY and CDR2 is SVGAGI. The ends lost 5 bases at V and 5 bases at J; junction bases unmatched: 6. The CDR3 contains 14 residues. Authors' data handling: Amplifying reference gene primers gave estimates of nucleated cell counts. The repertoire was sequenced with immunoSEQ multiplex PCR; TCRdb's copy has only in-frame clones and lacks some. D and trimming were read from the DNA, whereas the V and J calls and clone size are those reported in that table. Of about 300,000 clones listed, roughly 86% are singletons.

What was sequenced was PBMCs or T cells enriched from blood (not recorded which). This chain connects TRBV6-5 to TRBJ2-7; TRBD2 aligns across 10 bases. The sequence came from a woman under 30 who had recovered from COVID-19. The CDR3 reads CASSLAGAYHEQYF. As DNA, the CDR3 is TGTGCCAGCAGTCTAGCGGGAGCCTACCACGAGCAGTACTTC.